The 16 T cell receptor beta chains below all came from one sample that was sequenced in a study of cytomegalovirus exposure and HLA in healthy donors. Sequencing was performed with immunoSEQ multiplex PCR; in TCRdb, only in-frame clones are kept and a portion is missing. The data hold tens of thousands of clones, with roughly 93% observed a single time. Sequenced material: PBMCs. Receptor source: a woman aged 25 to 39 in good health and CMV-seronegative.

The chain joins TRBV6-1 to TRBJ2-3; 9 nucleotides line up with TRBD1. Germline loops: CDR1 MNHNS, CDR2 SASEGT. The CDR3 is 17 residues long. The J segment lost 1 base and the V segment lost 2 bases, leaving 7 bases of the junction unmatched. In nucleotides, the CDR3 is TGTGCCAGCAGTGAACAACAGGGGGCGAAAGGCACAGATACGCAGTATTTT. Its protein is CASSEQQGAKGTDTQYF.

The gene calls are TRBV7-9 and TRBJ1-1; a possible D gene is TRBD1 (6 bases). Germline V lookup: CDR1 SEHNR, CDR2 FQNEAQ (reference sequence). The CDR3 covers 17 residues. The V and J ends lost 6 bases and 0 bases respectively, with 20 bases between them. The CDR3 region is CASRRTGIRRMNTEAFF. The CDR3 coding sequence is TGTGCCAGCAGGCGAACAGGGATTCGGAGGATGAACACTGAAGCTTTCTTT.

This clone was counted once. The chain recombines TRBV27 with TRBJ1-2; 8 nucleotides align to TRBD1. The CDR3 length is 14 residues. Germline values: CDR1 MNHEY, CDR2 SMNVEV (reference sequence). J lost 4 bases, V lost 4 bases, and 5 bases had no gene match. The CDR3 nucleotides are TGTGCCAGCAGTTCGCGACAGGGGCTCTATGGCTACACCTTC. Amino acids: CASSSRQGLYGYTF.

This clone has a single count. The chain recombines TRBV15 with TRBJ2-3; 8 nucleotides line up with TRBD2. This CDR3 spans 15 amino acids. Germline CDR1 reads LNHNV; CDR2 reads YYDKDF (reference sequence). Trimming at V came to 2 bases and at J to 6 bases, leaving 7 bases not matched to a gene. The CDR3 nucleotides are TGTGCCACCAGCAGACTAGCGGGCTATGGGGATACGCAGTATTTT. Residues: CATSRLAGYGDTQYF. The whole variable domain, remainder taken from reference TRBV15 and TRBJ2-3, is DAMVIQNPRYQVTQFGKPVTLSCSQTLNHNVMYWYQQKSSQAPKLLFHYYDKDFNNEADTPDNFQSRRPNTSFCFLDIRSPGLGDTAMYLCATSRLAGYGDTQYFGPGTRLTVL.

The V and J genes are TRBV9 and TRBJ2-1, with 10 nucleotides matching TRBD2. CDR1 is SGDLS, CDR2 YYNGEE, per germline. CDR3 length: 15 amino acids. Trimming at V came to 5 bases and at J to 6 bases, leaving 8 bases not matched to a gene. The CDR3 nucleotides read TGTGCCAGCAGTGGAGCGGGGGGGCTTCTCAATGAGCAGTTCTTC. As protein: CASSGAGGLLNEQFF.

This clone occurred once. The gene calls are TRBV28 and TRBJ1-3, with 8 bases aligning to TRBD1. The CDR3 runs 14 residues. Germline V gene lookup returns CDR1 MDHEN and CDR2 SYDVKM. V was clipped by 7 bases and J by 4 bases; unmatched bases: 6. The CDR3 coding sequence is TGTGCCAGCACCCCGACAGGGGCAGGAAACACCATATATTTT. Translating it yields CASTPTGAGNTIYF.

The chain has TRBV2 and TRBJ1-2, with D uncertain. This CDR3 has 12 amino acids. V lost 4 bases, J lost 1 base, and 4 bases lay in between. CDR1 and CDR2 (germline): SNHLY, FYNNEI. The CDR3 sequence is CASSVGNYGYTF. Written as DNA, the CDR3 is TGTGCCAGCAGTGTCGGTAACTATGGCTACACCTTC.

The chain recombines TRBV29-1 with TRBJ1-2; D not resolved. Germline V gives CDR1 SQVTM, CDR2 ANQGSEA. Trimming took off 4 bases at V and 0 bases at J, with 12 bases between the two ends. The CDR3 runs 14 residues. This CDR3 reads CSVGGGLANYGYTF. Here the CDR3 DNA reads TGCAGCGTTGGTGGCGGGTTAGCTAACTATGGCTACACCTTC.

A note on this clone: The same CDR3 is also encoded by other DNA sequences in this sample. The genes are TRBV18 and TRBJ2-3; 8 bases are shared with TRBD2. The junction had 6 bases not matched to a gene; V was cut back by 3 bases and J by 4 bases. Per the germline V gene, CDR1 is KGHSH and CDR2 is LQKENI. The CDR3 length is 15 residues. Written as DNA, the CDR3 is TGTGCCAGCTCACCCCTAGCGGGTGGGGCAGATACGCAGTATTTT. Its translation: CASSPLAGGADTQYF.

The rearrangement joins TRBV27 to TRBJ2-7; the match to TRBD1 covers 9 bases. V lost 4 bases and J lost 5; bases outside the gene matches: 9. CDR1 MNHEY and CDR2 SMNVEV come from the germline V gene (reference sequence). This CDR3 has 15 amino acids. Here the CDR3 reads CASSSPGQGTHEQYF. The CDR3 nucleotides read TGTGCCAGCAGTTCCCCGGGACAGGGTACCCACGAGCAGTACTTC.

The gene calls are TRBV10-3 and TRBJ1-4; the D gene is possibly TRBD1 (6 bases). CDR1 is ENHRY, CDR2 SYGVKD, per germline. The length of the CDR3 is 14 residues. The V end lost 6 bases, the J end lost 0 bases, and 8 bases lay between the germline ends. As DNA, the CDR3 is TGTGCCATCAGGGGGGACACAACTAATGAAAAACTGTTTTTT. Translating it yields CAIRGDTTNEKLFF.

The chain carries TRBV11-2 and TRBJ1-3, with a possible D match to TRBD1 (6 bases). There are 18 residues in the CDR3. Germline-derived CDR1 and CDR2 are SGHAT and FQNNGV. V was clipped by 6 bases and J by 2 bases, with 23 bases between them. CDR3 protein: CASSKLPWEGETGNTIYF. The DNA for the CDR3 is TGTGCCAGCAGTAAGCTCCCCTGGGAGGGGGAGACTGGAAACACCATATATTTT.

This chain uses TRBV5-1 with TRBJ2-7; the D is unclear. This CDR3 contains 11 residues. Germline lookup yields CDR1 SGHRS and CDR2 YFSETQ. The germline V and J ends were trimmed by 0 bases and 6 bases, with 4 bases remaining between them. The CDR3 protein is CASSLDGEQYF. In nucleotides, the CDR3 is TGCGCCAGCAGCTTGGACGGCGAGCAGTACTTC.

The V and J genes are TRBV9 and TRBJ1-3, with D possibly being TRBD1 (6 bases). The CDR3 totals 15 residues. CDR1 SGDLS and CDR2 YYNGEE come from the germline V gene. The V and J ends lost 4 bases and 0 bases respectively, with 11 bases between them. The CDR3 DNA reads as TGTGCCAGCAGCATTACAGGGACCTCTGGAAACACCATATATTTT. This encodes CASSITGTSGNTIYF.

The J gene is TRBJ1-5, the V gene TRBV19; 7 bases align to TRBD1. With V trimmed by 5 bases and J by 0 bases, 7 bases remained unmatched. Germline values: CDR1 LNHDA, CDR2 SQIVND (reference sequence). The CDR3 covers 16 residues. CDR3 region: CASSPTRQGSNQPQHF. The CDR3 nucleotides read TGTGCCAGTAGTCCCACCAGACAGGGTAGCAATCAGCCCCAGCATTTT.

CDR3 in amino acids: CATSRTGGRYSNQPQHF. CDR3 coding DNA: TGTGCCACCTCCCGGACAGGGGGCCGTTATAGCAATCAGCCCCAGCATTTT. The chain joins TRBV10-3 to TRBJ1-5; 11 nucleotides align to TRBD1. Germline V lookup: CDR1 ENHRY, CDR2 SYGVKD. The CDR3 consists of 17 residues. With V trimmed by 10 bases and J by 0 bases, 11 bases remained unmatched.